This passage covers 5 T cell receptor beta chains from one sample sequenced in a study of blood T cell repertoires in COVID-19. Sequenced by immunoSEQ multiplex PCR; TCRdb stores in-frame clones only, minus some. Among 300,000 or so clones, roughly nine tenths were seen once, and the ten largest hold under 6.5%. Sequencing used peripheral blood. The receptors here all came from a young man who had recovered from COVID-19.

The CDR3 loop reads CASSLVGGQNTGELFF. CDR3 nucleotides: TGTGCCAGCAGCCTCGTCGGGGGGCAGAACACCGGGGAGCTGTTTTTT. The chain employs TRBV5-6 and TRBJ2-2, with D possibly TRBD2 on 7 matching bases. Germline loops: CDR1 SGHDT, CDR2 YYEEEE. V gave up 4 bases and J gave up 1 base, with 14 bases separating them. There are 16 residues in the CDR3.

This chain uses TRBV4-1 with TRBJ1-4; 9 bases agree with TRBD1. V was pared by 4 bases and J by 8 bases, with 11 bases of the junction left unmatched. Germline CDR1 reads MGHRA; CDR2 reads YSYEKL. The CDR3 loop spans 16 amino acids. The CDR3 sequence: CASSLAPGQGGEKLFF. CDR3 nucleotides: TGCGCCAGCAGCCTTGCCCCGGGACAGGGAGGGGAAAAACTGTTTTTT.

CDR3 protein: CASSQDRPGAGANVLTF. Here the CDR3 DNA reads TGCGCCAGCAGCCAAGATCGTCCAGGGGCCGGGGCCAACGTCCTGACTTTC. The chain combines TRBV4-3 with TRBJ2-6, with a possible D match to TRBD1 (6 bases). CDR1 and CDR2 (germline): LGHNA, YSLEER. The CDR3 runs 17 residues. V was clipped by 0 bases and J by 4 bases, with 13 bases between them.

The rearrangement links TRBV6-5 to TRBJ1-4; no reliable D call. V lost 6 bases and J 3 bases, leaving 11 bases between the germline ends. The V gene's germline CDR1 is MNHEY and CDR2 SVGAGI. The CDR3 is made up of 14 amino acids. The CDR3 reads CASSPGRANEKLFF. In DNA form, the CDR3 reads TGTGCCAGCAGCCCCGGGCGGGCTAATGAAAAACTGTTTTTT.

The gene calls are TRBV27 and TRBJ1-1; the match to TRBD1 covers 7 bases. Germline assignment: CDR1 MNHEY and CDR2 SMNVEV (reference sequence). The CDR3 loop spans 14 amino acids. V gave up 6 bases and J gave up 6 bases; unmatched junction bases: 10. As DNA, the CDR3 is TGTGCCAGCAGGGAGAACAGGGGTCCTTCTGAAGCTTTCTTT. Its translation is CASRENRGPSEAFF.